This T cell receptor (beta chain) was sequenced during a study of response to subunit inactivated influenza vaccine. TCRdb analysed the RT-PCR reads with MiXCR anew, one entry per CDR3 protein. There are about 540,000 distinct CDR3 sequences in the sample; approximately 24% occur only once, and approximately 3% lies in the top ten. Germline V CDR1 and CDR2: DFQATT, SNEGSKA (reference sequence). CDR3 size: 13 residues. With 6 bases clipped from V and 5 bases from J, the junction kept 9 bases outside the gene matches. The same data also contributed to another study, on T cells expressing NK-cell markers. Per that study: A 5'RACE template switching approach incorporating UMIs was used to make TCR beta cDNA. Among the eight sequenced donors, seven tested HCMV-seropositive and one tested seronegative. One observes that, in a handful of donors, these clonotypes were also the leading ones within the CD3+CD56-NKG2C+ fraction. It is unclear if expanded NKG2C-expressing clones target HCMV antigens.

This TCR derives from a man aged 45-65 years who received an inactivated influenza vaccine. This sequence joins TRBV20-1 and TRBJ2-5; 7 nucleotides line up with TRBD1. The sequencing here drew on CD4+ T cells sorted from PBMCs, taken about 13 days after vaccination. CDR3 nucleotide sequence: TGCAGTGCGGCAAGGACAGGAAGGGAGACCCAGTACTTC. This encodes CSAARTGRETQYF.